This record covers a single T cell receptor (beta chain). Its antigen remains unidentified. The data stem from a study of T cells after yellow fever vaccination. Study-wide points: Contamination of FACS-sorted repertoires by abundant clonotypes from the bulk population could occur.

V was clipped by 4 bases and J by 4 bases; unmatched bases: 16. Germline CDR1 and CDR2: SGHDT and YYEEEE. The CDR3 length is 18 residues. TCRdb used MiXCR to reprocess the 5' RACE reads, holding one entry per CDR3 protein. The profile shows about 550,000 distinct CDR3 sequences, 15% to 20% of them singletons. This chain joins TRBV5-6 and TRBJ2-3; the match to TRBD1 covers 9 bases. The TCR was taken from a young man who received the YFV17D yellow fever vaccine. Sequences were derived from PBMCs, sampled 15 days after the yellow fever booster vaccination. In DNA, the CDR3 is TGTGCCAGCAGCCGCTGGCGGGCCGGGACAGGGAGCGCAGATACGCAGTATTTT. This sequence encodes CASSRWRAGTGSADTQYF.